This T cell receptor beta chain emerged from a study of T-cell memory formation after mild COVID-19. After 5'RACE with constant-segment primers, TCR alpha and TCR beta cDNA libraries carrying sample barcodes and UMIs were obtained. One entry per CDR3 protein results from TCRdb running MiXCR on the 5' RACE reads. The sample comprises 200,000 to 300,000 distinct CDR3 sequences, 15% to 20% of which are singletons, and 22% rests with the top ten. The CDR3 loop spans 15 amino acids. Trimming took 4 bases from V and 2 from J, leaving 13 bases between them. The germline V gene encodes CDR1 LGHNA and CDR2 YSLEER. This clonotype was counted ten times or more. Its antigen remains unknown. Broader study findings: Later expanders leaned toward CD4+, whereas clones contracting from day 15 to 85 were balanced CD4/CD8. Pre-infection memory harbored some responding clones, suggesting cross-reactive memory joined. Largely, contracting CD4+ clones fell within CM and EM, and contracting CD8+ clones within EMRA.

The V and J genes are TRBV4-3 and TRBJ2-3; D is ambiguous. The sequenced sample was PBMCs or a T cell subset sorted from them (not recorded which). The receptor's source is a man younger than 30 who had mild COVID-19 (a few samples of this study predate the infection). Cell type and time point are not known. CDR3 DNA: TGCGCCAGCAGCCCGTCTTGGGGAAACACAGATACGCAGTATTTT. Residues: CASSPSWGNTDTQYF.